This T cell receptor (beta chain) came from a study of low-dose radiotherapy and immunotherapy resistance in tumors. TRAV- and TRBV-specific primers, spanning alpha and beta chains, primed first-strand cDNA. Amplification, which lasted approximately 19 PCR cycles, used a constant-region primer and V-primer adapter to amplify TCRs. The mRNA that was isolated underwent amplification by in vitro transcription. TCRdb reprocessed the reads via MiXCR and lists one record per CDR3 protein. The sample holds more than 70,000 distinct CDR3 sequences, around 30% seen once. This CDR3 has 13 amino acids. Trimming pared 7 bases from V and 6 bases from J, leaving 13 bases between. Looked up from germline, CDR1 is MNHEY and CDR2 is SVGEGT. The sample holds many counts of this clonotype. As for time point: before trial treatment.

This chain connects TRBV6-2 or TRBV6-3 to TRBJ2-1, with D possibly TRBD2 on 6 matching bases. The sample consisted of PBMCs, taken before treatment. The receptor's source is a female donor with ovarian cancer. The CDR3 DNA follows: TGTGCCAGCACGGGGAGGCCGGGCAATGAGCAGTTCTTC. As protein: CASTGRPGNEQFF.